What follows is one T cell receptor beta chain and its context. Within the sample, other DNA sequences also encode this same CDR3. Under the authors' procedure: Reference gene primer amplification yielded estimated nucleated cell counts. The data were produced by immunoSEQ multiplex PCR, yet TCRdb's version contains in-frame clones alone and is incomplete. V and J calls and clone size are as listed in that table; D and trimming were resolved from the DNA. The sample has about 160,000 clones; 80% to 90% are singletons. The data originate from a study of blood T cell repertoires in COVID-19. As for the study in general: Donors in the United States, Italy and Spain gave samples during acute or convalescent COVID-19. Sources were T cells, B-cell-depleted T cells, or PBMCs; the material itself was cDNA or gDNA.

This receptor was taken from a man aged 65-85 years with acute or convalescent COVID-19. The sample comprised peripheral blood.

The CDR3 loop reads CASSFGQGSYEQYF. CDR3 coding DNA: TGCGCCAGCAGCTTTGGACAGGGCTCCTACGAGCAGTACTTC. The V call is TRBV5-1, the J call TRBJ2-7; TRBD1 matches 8 bases. The CDR3 has 14 amino acids. Trimming at V came to 2 bases and at J to 0 bases, leaving 1 base not matched to a gene. Per the germline V gene, CDR1 is SGHRS and CDR2 is YFSETQ. The full variable domain, with the rest looked up from reference TRBV5-1 and TRBJ2-7, is KAGVTQTPRYLIKTRGQQVTLSCSPISGHRSVSWYQQTPGQGLQFLFEYFSETQRNKGNFPGRFSGRQFSNSRSEMNVSTLELGDSALYLCASSFGQGSYEQYFGPGTRLTVT.